Shown below are 6 T cell receptor beta chains from a single sample sequenced in a study of post-analysis software for immune sequencing data. These TCRs are of unknown antigen specificity. Broader study findings: Relative to controls, patients had several TRBV segments at higher frequency, with TRBV5-6, TRBV5-1 and TRBV20-1 among these.

TCR beta libraries were prepared from cDNA with unique molecular identifiers. TCRdb re-derived calls from the PCR reads in MiXCR, one entry per CDR3 protein. This table holds about 540,000 distinct CDR3 sequences, approximately 34% found once. The specimen was blood. The source of these receptors is a girl aged 2 to 17 with multiple sclerosis.

The V gene is TRBV13, the J gene TRBJ2-7; D is possibly TRBD1 (7 bases). The V gene lost 1 base and the J gene lost 2 bases, with 15 bases spanning the gap. The CDR3 loop spans 16 amino acids. Germline CDR1 and CDR2: PRHDT and FYEKMQ (reference sequence). CDR3 DNA: TGTGCCAGCAGCTTAGTTCGCAGGGGGGAACCCTACGAGCAGTACTTC. Amino acid sequence: CASSLVRRGEPYEQYF.

The chain is built from TRBV5-5 and TRBJ2-7, with 10 bases lining up with TRBD1. CDR3 length: 15 amino acids. Germline assignment: CDR1 SGHKS and CDR2 YYEKEE (reference sequence). V lost 3 bases and J lost 4; bases outside the gene matches: 7. The CDR3 sequence is CASSWDRGRSYEQYF. In DNA form, the CDR3 reads TGTGCCAGCAGCTGGGACAGGGGACGTTCGTACGAGCAGTACTTC.

This clonotype appeared a few times. The chain links TRBV10-3 to TRBJ2-7; tentative D call: TRBD1 (6 bases). Per the germline V gene, CDR1 is ENHRY and CDR2 is SYGVKD. This CDR3 is 16 amino acids long. V dropped 0 bases and J dropped 4 bases, with 16 bases sitting between them. In DNA, the CDR3 is TGTGCCATCAGTGAGTCTAGGACAGTAGGGCGGTACGAGCAGTACTTC. The encoded protein is CAISESRTVGRYEQYF.

The V call is TRBV7-2, the J call TRBJ2-1; either TRBD1 or TRBD2 may fit D (5 bases each). The germline V and J ends were trimmed by 3 bases and 7 bases, with 19 bases remaining between them. Germline assignment: CDR1 SGHTA and CDR2 FQGNSA. The CDR3 covers 16 residues. The CDR3 spells CASSFMSEGPGNEQFF. The DNA of the CDR3 is TGTGCCAGCAGCTTCATGAGCGAGGGGCCTGGGAATGAGCAGTTCTTC.

The rearrangement links TRBV20-1 to TRBJ2-4; D not certain. This CDR3 is 15 amino acids long. Trimming stripped 3 bases from V and 1 base from J, with 13 bases between. CDR1 is DFQATT, CDR2 SNEGSKA, per germline (reference sequence). The CDR3 bases are TGCAGTGCTAGGATGGTGAGGTCGGCCAAAAACATTCAGTACTTC. It codes for CSARMVRSAKNIQYF.

The V and J genes are TRBV4-1 and TRBJ1-5; TRBD1 might be the D (5 bases). The CDR3 is 15 amino acids. V lost 2 bases to trimming and J lost 3 bases, with 11 bases between them. CDR1 is MGHRA and CDR2 is YSYEKL in the germline V gene. The DNA of the CDR3 is TGCGCCAGCAGCCAATTGGGACTCCTCAATCAGCCCCAGCATTTT. It specifies CASSQLGLLNQPQHF.